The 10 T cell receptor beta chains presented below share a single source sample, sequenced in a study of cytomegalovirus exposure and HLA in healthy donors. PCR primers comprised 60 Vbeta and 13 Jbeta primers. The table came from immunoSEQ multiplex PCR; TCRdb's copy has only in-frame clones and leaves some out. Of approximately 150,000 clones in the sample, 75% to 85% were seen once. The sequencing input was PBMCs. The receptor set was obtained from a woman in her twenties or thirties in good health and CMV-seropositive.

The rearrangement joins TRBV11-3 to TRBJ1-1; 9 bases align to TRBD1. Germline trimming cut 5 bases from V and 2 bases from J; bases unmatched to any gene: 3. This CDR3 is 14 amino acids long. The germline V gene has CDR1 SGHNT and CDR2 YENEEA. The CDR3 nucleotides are TGTGCCAGCAGCCCGGGACAGGGCAACACTGAAGCTTTCTTT. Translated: CASSPGQGNTEAFF.

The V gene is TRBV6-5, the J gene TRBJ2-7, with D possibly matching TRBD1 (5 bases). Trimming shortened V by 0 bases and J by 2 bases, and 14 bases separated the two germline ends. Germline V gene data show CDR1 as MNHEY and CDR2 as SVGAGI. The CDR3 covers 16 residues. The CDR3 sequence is CASSYSTGYSPYEQYF. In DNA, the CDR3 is TGTGCCAGCAGTTACTCCACAGGTTACTCCCCCTACGAGCAGTACTTC.

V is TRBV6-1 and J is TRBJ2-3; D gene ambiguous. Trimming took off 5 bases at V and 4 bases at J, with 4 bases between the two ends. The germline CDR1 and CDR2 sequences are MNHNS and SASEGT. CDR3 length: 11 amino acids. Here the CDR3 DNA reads TGTGCCAGCAGTCTCCCAGATACGCAGTATTTT. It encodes CASSLPDTQYF.

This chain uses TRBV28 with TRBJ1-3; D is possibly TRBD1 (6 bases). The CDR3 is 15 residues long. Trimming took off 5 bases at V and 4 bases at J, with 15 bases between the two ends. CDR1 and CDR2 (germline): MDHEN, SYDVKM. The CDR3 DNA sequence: TGTGCCAGCAGTCTTTCGACAGGAGGAGGAAACACCATATATTTT. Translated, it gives CASSLSTGGGNTIYF.

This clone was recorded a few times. CDR3 sequence: CASSPGTAHVLTF. Here the CDR3 DNA reads TGTGCCAGCAGCCCCGGGACAGCCCACGTCCTGACTTTC. This chain connects TRBV6-6 to TRBJ2-6; 7 bases line up with TRBD1. This CDR3 region has 13 residues. The germline V gene encodes CDR1 MNHNY and CDR2 SVGAGI (reference sequence). V shed 6 bases, J shed 11 bases, and the junction held 7 bases outside the gene matches.

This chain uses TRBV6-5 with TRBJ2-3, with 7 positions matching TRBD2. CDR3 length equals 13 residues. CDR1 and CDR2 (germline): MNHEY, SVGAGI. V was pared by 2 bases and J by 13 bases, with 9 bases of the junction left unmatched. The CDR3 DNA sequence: TGTGCCAGCAGTTACAGCGGGGTCACACAGGAGTATTTT. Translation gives CASSYSGVTQEYF.

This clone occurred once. CDR3 bases: TGTGCCAGCAGCTTAGTAGTTGGCGGAACTATCCGTTACGAGCAGTACTTC. This translates into CASSLVVGGTIRYEQYF. The J gene is TRBJ2-7, the V gene TRBV7-2; D is uncertain. V lost 1 base to trimming and J lost 4 bases, with 20 bases between them. Germline values: CDR1 SGHTA, CDR2 FQGNSA. This CDR3 has 17 amino acids.

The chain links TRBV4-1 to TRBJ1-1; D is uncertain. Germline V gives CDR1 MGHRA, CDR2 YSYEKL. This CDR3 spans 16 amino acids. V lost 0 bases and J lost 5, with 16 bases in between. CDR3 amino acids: CASSQDLNYIGTEAFF. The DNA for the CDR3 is TGCGCCAGCAGCCAAGACCTAAACTATATTGGGACTGAAGCTTTCTTT.

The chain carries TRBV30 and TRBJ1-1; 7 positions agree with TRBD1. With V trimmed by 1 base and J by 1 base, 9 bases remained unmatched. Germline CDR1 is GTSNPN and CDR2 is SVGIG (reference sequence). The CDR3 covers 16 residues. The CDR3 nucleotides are TGTGCCTGGAGTGAGATACAGGGGCGAGGGAACACTGAAGCTTTCTTT. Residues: CAWSEIQGRGNTEAFF.

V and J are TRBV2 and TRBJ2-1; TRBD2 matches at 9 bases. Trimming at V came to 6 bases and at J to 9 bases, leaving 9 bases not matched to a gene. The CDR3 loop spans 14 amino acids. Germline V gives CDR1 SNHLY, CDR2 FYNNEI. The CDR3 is CASRDSGSWVEQFF. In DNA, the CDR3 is TGTGCCAGCAGAGATAGCGGGAGTTGGGTTGAGCAGTTCTTC.